This T cell receptor beta chain derives from a study of identical twins. In its sample, this clonotype was seen many times. TCRdb recomputed calls from the 5' RACE reads with MiXCR, one row per CDR3 protein. The table includes roughly 480,000 distinct CDR3 sequences, approximately 24% detected once. The ends were cut back, 0 bases at V and 3 bases at J, with 6 bases in the middle. Germline V gene sequence: CDR1 LNHNV, CDR2 YYDKDF (reference sequence). The CDR3 loop spans 15 amino acids. The data also belong to a second study, concerning T cells expressing NK-cell markers. In that study: Of the CD8+ T cells in more than five donors, roughly 1.0-7.0% belonged to dominant NKG2C+ clonotypes.

Sequencing was done on a sample of CD4+ T cells sorted from blood. V and J are TRBV15 and TRBJ1-6; no reliable D call. This clonotype originated in a woman aged 18-29 years in good health. The CDR3 loop is CATSRDPGYNSPLHF. The DNA for the CDR3 is TGTGCCACCAGCAGAGATCCAGGCTATAATTCACCCCTCCACTTT.